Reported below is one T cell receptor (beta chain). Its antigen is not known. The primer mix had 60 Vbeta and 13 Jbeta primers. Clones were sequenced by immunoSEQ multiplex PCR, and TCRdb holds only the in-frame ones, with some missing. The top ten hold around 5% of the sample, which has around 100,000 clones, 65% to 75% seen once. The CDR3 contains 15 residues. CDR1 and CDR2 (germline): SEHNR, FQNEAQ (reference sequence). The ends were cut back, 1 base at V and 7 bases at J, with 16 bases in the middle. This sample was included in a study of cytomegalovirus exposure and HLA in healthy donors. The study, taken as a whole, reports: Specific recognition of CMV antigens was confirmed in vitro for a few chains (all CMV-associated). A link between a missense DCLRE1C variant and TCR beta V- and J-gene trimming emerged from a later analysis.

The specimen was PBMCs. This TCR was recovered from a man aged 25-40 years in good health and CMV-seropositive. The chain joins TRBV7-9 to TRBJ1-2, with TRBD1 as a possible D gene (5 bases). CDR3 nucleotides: TGTGCCAGCAGCTTAGAACAGGCTCGAAAGGGTGGCTACACCTTC. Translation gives CASSLEQARKGGYTF. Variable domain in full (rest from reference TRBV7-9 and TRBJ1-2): DTGVSQNPRHKITKRGQNVTFRCDPISEHNRLYWYRQTLGQGPEFLTYFQNEAQLEKSRLLSDRFSAERPKGSFSTLEIQRTEQGDSAMYLCASSLEQARKGGYTFGSGTRLTVV.